Sequencing of this T cell receptor beta chain was carried out in a study of blood T cell repertoires in COVID-19. The wider study: Samples taken during acute and convalescent COVID-19 were collected in the United States, Italy and Spain.

There are a few counts of this clone. The protocol was immunoSEQ multiplex PCR, while the TCRdb copy is restricted to in-frame clones and leaves out a portion. The profile shows hundreds of thousands of clones, around 80% of them singletons. This CDR3 contains 17 residues. Germline V gene lookup returns CDR1 SGDLS and CDR2 YYNGEE. J was trimmed by 3 bases and V by 5 bases; bases with no gene match: 6. The chain joins TRBV9 to TRBJ2-3; 16 positions match TRBD2. Sequencing input: peripheral blood. This TCR was sampled from a woman aged 30 to 39 with COVID-19, enrolled during active disease. The CDR3 DNA reads as TGTGCCAGCAGTGGGACTAGCGGGGGGGCCTTTACAGATACGCAGTATTTT. As protein: CASSGTSGGAFTDTQYF.